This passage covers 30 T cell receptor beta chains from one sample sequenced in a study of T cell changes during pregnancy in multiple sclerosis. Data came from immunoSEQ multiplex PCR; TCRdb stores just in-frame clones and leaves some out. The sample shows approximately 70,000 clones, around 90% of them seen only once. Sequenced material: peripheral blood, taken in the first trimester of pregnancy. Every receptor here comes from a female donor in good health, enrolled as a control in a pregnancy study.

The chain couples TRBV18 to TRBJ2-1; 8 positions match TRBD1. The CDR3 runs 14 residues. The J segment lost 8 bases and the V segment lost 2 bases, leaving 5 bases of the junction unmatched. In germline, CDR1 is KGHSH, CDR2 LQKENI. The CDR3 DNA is TGTGCCAGCTCACCAAAGACAGGGGAGGATGAGCAGTTCTTC. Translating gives CASSPKTGEDEQFF.

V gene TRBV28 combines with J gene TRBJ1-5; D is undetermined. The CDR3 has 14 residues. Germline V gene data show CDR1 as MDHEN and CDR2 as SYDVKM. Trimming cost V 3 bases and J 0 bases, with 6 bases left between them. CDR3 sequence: CASSFWSSNQPQHF. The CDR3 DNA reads TGTGCCAGCAGTTTTTGGAGTAGCAATCAGCCCCAGCATTTT. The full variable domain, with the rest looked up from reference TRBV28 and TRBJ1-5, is DVKVTQSSRYLVKRTGEKVFLECVQDMDHENMFWYRQDPGLGLRLIYFSYDVKMKEKGDIPEGYSVSREKKERFSLILESASTNQTSMYLCASSFWSSNQPQHFGDGTRLSIL.

CDR3 DNA: TGTGCCAGTAGTAGGACAATTAATAGCAATCAGCCCCAGCATTTT. Protein: CASSRTINSNQPQHF. This chain joins TRBV19 and TRBJ1-5; D possibly corresponds to TRBD1 (5 bases). V was cut by 4 bases and J by 0 bases, with 10 bases left in between. The CDR3 is made up of 15 amino acids. The germline gives CDR1 LNHDA, CDR2 SQIVND (reference sequence).

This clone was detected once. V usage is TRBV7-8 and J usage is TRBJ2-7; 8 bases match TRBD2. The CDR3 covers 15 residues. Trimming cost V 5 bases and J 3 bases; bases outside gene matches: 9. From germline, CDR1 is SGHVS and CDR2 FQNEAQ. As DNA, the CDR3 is TGTGCCAGCAGCCCCGTAGGGCGGGAGGACTACGAGCAGTACTTC. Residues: CASSPVGREDYEQYF.

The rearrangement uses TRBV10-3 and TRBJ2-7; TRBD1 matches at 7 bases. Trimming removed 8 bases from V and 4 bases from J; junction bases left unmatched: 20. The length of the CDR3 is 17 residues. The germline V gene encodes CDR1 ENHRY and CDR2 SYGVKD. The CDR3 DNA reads TGTGCCATCCGGGACGGAGGAAGGGGGCGAATAACTTACGAGCAGTACTTC. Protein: CAIRDGGRGRITYEQYF.

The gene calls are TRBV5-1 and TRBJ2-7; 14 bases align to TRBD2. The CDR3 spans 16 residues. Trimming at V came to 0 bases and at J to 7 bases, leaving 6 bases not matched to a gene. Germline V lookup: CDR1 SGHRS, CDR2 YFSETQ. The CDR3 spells CASSLGGLAGVEEQYF. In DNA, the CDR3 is TGCGCCAGCAGCTTGGGGGGACTAGCGGGAGTGGAAGAGCAGTACTTC.

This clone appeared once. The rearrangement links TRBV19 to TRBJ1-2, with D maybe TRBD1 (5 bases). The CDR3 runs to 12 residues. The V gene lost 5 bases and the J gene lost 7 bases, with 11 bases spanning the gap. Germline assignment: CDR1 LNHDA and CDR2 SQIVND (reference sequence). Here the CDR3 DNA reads TGTGCCAGTAGTCTTCGAACAGGTGGCTACACCTTC. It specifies CASSLRTGGYTF.

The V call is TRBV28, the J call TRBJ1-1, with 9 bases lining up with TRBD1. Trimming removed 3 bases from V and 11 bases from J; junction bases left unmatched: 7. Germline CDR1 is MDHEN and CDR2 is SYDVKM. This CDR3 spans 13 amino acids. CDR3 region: CASSFSQGAVAFF. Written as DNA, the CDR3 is TGTGCCAGCAGTTTTTCACAGGGGGCAGTGGCTTTCTTT.

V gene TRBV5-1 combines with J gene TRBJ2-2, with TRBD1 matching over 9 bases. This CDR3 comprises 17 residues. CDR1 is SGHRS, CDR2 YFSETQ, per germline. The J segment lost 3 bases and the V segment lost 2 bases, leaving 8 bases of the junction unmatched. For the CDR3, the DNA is TGCGCCAGCAGCTTTCCACAGGGGGCGTTAGACACCGGGGAGCTGTTTTTT. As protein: CASSFPQGALDTGELFF.

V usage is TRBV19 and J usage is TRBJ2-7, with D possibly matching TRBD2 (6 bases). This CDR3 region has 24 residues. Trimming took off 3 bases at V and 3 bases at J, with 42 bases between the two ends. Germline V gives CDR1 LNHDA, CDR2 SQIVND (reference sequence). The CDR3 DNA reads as TGTGCCAGTAGTATCGAGGAGGGTGGGGGGTCAAGACAGCCTTTCAACCGTCGGGACTACGAGCAGTACTTC. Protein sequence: CASSIEEGGGSRQPFNRRDYEQYF.

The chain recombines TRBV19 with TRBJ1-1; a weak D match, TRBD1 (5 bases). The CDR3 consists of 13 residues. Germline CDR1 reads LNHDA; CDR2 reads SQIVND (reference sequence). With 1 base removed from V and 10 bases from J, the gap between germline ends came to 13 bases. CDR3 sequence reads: CASSIVKTEAAFF. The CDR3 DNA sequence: TGTGCCAGTAGTATAGTCAAGACAGAAGCAGCTTTCTTT.

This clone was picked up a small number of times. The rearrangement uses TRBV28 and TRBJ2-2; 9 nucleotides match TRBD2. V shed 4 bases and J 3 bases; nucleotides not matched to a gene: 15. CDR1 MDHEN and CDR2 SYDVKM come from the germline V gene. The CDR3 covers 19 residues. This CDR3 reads CASSSPAGGRTGHTGELFF. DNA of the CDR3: TGTGCCAGCAGTTCCCCAGCGGGAGGCCGAACGGGACACACCGGGGAGCTGTTTTTT. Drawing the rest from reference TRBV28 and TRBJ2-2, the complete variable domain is DVKVTQSSRYLVKRTGEKVFLECVQDMDHENMFWYRQDPGLGLRLIYFSYDVKMKEKGDIPEGYSVSREKKERFSLILESASTNQTSMYLCASSSPAGGRTGHTGELFFGEGSRLTVL.

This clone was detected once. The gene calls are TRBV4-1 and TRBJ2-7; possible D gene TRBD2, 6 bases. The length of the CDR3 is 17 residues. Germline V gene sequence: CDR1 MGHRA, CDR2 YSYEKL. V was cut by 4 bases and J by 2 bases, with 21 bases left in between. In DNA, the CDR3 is TGCGCCAGCAGCCCAGATACGGGGAGGACGATCACCTACGAGCAGTACTTC. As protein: CASSPDTGRTITYEQYF.

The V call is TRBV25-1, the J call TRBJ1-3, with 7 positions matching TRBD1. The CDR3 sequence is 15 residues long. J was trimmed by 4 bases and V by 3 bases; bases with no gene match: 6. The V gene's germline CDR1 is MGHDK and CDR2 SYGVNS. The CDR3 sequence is CASSDNRGSGNTIYF. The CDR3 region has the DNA TGTGCCAGCAGTGATAACAGGGGATCGGGAAACACCATATATTTT. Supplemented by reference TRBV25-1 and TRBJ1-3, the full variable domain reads EADIYQTPRYLVIGTGKKITLECSQTMGHDKMYWYQQDPGMELHLIHYSYGVNSTEKGDLSSESTVSRIRTEHFPLTLESARPSHTSQYLCASSDNRGSGNTIYFGEGSWLTVV.

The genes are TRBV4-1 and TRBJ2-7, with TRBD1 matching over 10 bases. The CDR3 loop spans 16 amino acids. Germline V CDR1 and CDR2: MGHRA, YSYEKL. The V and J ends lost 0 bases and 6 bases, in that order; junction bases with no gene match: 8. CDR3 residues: CASSQDPGTGVIEQYF. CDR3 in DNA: TGCGCCAGCAGCCAAGATCCCGGGACAGGGGTAATCGAGCAGTACTTC.

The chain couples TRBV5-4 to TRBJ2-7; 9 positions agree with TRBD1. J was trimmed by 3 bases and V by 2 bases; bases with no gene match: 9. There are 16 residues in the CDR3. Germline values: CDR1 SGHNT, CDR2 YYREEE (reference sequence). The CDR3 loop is CASSFFPRDRDYEQYF. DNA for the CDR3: TGTGCCAGCAGCTTCTTTCCCCGGGACAGGGACTACGAGCAGTACTTC.

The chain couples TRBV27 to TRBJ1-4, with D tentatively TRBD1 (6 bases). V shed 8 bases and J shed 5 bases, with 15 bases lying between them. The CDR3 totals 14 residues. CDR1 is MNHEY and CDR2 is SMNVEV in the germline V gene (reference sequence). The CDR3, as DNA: TGTGCCAGCCGCCCGACAGGCCTAAATGAAAAACTGTTTTTT. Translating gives CASRPTGLNEKLFF.

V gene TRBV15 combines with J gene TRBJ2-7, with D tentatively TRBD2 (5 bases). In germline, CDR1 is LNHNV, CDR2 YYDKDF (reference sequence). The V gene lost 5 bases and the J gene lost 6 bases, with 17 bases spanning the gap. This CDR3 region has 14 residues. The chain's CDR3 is CATSPSASGIEQYF. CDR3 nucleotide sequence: TGTGCCACCAGCCCCTCCGCCTCGGGGATCGAGCAGTACTTC.

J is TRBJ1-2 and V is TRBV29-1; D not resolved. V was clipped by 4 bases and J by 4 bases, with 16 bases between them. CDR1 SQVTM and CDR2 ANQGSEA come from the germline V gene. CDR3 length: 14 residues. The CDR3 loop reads CSVVGPPRGYGYTF. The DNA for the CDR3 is TGCAGCGTTGTGGGCCCCCCCCGGGGCTATGGCTACACCTTC.

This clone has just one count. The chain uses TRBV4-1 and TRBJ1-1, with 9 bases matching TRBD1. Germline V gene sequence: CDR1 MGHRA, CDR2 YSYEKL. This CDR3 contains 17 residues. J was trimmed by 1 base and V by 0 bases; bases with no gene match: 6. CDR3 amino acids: CASSQENRGPGNTEAFF. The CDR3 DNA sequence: TGCGCCAGCAGCCAAGAGAACAGGGGGCCGGGGAACACTGAAGCTTTCTTT.

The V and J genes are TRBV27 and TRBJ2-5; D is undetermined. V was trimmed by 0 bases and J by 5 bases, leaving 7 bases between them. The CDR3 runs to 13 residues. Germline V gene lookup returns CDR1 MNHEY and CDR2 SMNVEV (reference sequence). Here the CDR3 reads CASSLSPRETQYF. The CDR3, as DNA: TGTGCCAGCAGTTTATCGCCTCGGGAGACCCAGTACTTC.

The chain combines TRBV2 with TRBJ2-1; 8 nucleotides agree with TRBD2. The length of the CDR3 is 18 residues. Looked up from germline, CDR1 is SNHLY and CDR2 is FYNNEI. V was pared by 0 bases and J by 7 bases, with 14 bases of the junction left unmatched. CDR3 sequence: CASSEAYQRAGVMNEQFF. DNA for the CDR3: TGTGCCAGCAGTGAAGCATATCAACGAGCGGGAGTAATGAATGAGCAGTTCTTC. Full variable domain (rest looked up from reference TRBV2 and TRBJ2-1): EPEVTQTPSHQVTQMGQEVILRCVPISNHLYFYWYRQILGQKVEFLVSFYNNEISEKSEIFDDQFSVERPDGSNFTLKIRSTKLEDSAMYFCASSEAYQRAGVMNEQFFGPGTRLTVL.

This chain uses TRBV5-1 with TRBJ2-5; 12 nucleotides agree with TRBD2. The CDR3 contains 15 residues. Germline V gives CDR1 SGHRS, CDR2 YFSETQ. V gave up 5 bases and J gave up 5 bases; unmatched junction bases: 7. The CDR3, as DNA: TGCGCCAGCAGTCCGCTAGCGGGAGGGCCGGAGACCCAGTACTTC. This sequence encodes CASSPLAGGPETQYF.

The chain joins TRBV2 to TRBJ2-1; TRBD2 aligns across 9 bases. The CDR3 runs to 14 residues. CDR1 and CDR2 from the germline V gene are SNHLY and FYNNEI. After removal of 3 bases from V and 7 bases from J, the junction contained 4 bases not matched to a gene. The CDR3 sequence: CASSDLTSGNEQFF. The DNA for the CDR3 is TGTGCCAGCAGTGATTTGACTAGCGGAAATGAGCAGTTCTTC. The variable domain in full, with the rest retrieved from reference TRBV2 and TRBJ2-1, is EPEVTQTPSHQVTQMGQEVILRCVPISNHLYFYWYRQILGQKVEFLVSFYNNEISEKSEIFDDQFSVERPDGSNFTLKIRSTKLEDSAMYFCASSDLTSGNEQFFGPGTRLTVL.

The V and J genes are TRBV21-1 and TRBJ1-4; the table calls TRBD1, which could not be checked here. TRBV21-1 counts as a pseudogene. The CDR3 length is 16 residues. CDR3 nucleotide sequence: TGTGCCAGCAGCAAAGGACAGGGGGGGACTAATGAAAAACTGTTTTTT. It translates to CASSKGQGGTNEKLFF.

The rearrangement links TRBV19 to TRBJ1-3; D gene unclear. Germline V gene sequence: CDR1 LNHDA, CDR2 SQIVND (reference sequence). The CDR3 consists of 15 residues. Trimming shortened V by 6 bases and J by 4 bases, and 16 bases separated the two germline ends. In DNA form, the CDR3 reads TGTGCCAGTAGAGCCCGGCGGGATTACGGAAACACCATATATTTT. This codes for CASRARRDYGNTIYF.

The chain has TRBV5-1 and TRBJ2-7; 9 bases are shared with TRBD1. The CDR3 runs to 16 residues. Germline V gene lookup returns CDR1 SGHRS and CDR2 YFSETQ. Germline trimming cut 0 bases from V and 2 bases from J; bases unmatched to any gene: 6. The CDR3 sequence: CASSLAAGTGTYEQYF. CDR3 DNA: TGCGCCAGCAGCTTGGCGGCCGGGACAGGGACCTACGAGCAGTACTTC.

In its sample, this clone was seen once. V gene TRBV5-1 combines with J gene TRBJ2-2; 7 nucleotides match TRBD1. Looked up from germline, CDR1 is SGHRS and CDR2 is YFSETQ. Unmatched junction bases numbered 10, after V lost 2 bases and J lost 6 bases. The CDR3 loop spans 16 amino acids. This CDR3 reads CASSFYQGEKPGELFF. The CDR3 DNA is TGCGCCAGCAGCTTTTACCAGGGGGAAAAGCCCGGGGAGCTGTTTTTT.

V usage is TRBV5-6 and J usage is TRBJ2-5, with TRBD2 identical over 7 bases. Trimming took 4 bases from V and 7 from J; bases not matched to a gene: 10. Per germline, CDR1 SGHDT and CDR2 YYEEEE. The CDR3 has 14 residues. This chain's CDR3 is CASSPGLPLGTQYF. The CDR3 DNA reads TGTGCCAGCAGCCCGGGACTACCATTGGGGACCCAGTACTTC. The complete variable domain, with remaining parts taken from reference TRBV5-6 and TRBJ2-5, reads DAGVTQSPTHLIKTRGQQVTLRCSPKSGHDTVSWYQQALGQGPQFIFQYYEEEERQRGNFPDRFSGHQFPNYSSELNVNALLLGDSALYLCASSPGLPLGTQYFGPGTRLLVL.

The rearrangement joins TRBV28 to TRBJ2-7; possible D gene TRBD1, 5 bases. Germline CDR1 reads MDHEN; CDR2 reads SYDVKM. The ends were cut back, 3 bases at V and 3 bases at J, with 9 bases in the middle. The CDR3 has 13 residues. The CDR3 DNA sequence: TGTGCCAGCAGTTTGGTCCAGGGCTACGAGCAGTACTTC. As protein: CASSLVQGYEQYF.